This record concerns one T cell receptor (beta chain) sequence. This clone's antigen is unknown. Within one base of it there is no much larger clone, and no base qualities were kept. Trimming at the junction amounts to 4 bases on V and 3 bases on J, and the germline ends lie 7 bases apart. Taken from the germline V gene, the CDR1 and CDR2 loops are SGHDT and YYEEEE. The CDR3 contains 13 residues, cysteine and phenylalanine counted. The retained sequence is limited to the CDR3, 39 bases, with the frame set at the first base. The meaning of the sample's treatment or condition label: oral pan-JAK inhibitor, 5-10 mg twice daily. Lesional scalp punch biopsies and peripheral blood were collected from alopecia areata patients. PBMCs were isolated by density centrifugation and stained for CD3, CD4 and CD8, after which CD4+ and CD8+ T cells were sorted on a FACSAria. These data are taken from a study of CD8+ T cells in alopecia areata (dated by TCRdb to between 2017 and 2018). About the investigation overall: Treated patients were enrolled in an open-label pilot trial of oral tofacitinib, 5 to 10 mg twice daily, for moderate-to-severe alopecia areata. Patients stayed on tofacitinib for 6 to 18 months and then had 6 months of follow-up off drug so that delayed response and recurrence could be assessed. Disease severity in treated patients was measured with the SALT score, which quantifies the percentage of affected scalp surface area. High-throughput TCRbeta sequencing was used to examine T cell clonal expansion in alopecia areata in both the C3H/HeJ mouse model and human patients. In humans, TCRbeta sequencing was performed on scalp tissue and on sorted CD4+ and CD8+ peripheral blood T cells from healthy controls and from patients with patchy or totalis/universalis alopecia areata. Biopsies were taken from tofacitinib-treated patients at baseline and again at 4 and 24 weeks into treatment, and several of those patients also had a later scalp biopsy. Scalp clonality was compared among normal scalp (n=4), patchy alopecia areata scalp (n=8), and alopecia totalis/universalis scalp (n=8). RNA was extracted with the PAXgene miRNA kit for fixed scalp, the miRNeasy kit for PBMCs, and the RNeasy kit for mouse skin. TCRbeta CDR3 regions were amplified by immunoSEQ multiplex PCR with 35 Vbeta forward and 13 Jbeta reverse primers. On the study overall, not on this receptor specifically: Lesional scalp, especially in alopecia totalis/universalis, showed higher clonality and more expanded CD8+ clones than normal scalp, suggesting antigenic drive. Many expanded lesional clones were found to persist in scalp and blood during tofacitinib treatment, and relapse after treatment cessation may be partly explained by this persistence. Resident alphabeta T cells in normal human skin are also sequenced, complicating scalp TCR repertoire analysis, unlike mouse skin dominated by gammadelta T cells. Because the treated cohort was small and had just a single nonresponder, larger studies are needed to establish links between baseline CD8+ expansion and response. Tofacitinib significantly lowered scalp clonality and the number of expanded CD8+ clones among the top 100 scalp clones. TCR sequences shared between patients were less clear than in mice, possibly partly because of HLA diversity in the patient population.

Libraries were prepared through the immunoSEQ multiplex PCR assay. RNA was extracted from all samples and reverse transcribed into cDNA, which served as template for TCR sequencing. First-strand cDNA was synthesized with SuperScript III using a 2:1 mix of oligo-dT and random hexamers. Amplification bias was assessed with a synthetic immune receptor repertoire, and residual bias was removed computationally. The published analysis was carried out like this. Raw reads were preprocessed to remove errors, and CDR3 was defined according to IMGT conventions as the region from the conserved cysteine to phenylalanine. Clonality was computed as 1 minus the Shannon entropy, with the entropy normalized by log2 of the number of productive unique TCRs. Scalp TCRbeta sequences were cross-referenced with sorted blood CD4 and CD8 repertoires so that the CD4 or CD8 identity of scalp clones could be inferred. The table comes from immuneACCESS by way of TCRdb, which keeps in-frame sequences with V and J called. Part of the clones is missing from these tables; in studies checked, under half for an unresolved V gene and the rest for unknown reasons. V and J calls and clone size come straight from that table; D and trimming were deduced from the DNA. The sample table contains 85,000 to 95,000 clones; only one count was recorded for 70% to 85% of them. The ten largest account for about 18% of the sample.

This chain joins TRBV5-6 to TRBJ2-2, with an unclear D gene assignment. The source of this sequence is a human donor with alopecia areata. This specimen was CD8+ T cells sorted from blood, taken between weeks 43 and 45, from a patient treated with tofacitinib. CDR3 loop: CASSPSDTGELFF. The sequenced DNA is TGTGCCAGCAGCCCTTCGGACACCGGGGAGCTGTTTTTT.